These 21 T cell receptor beta chains were all obtained from the same sample, sequenced in a study of Ad26.COV2.S vaccination and SARS-CoV-2 variants. Assay: immunoSEQ multiplex PCR; the TCRdb copy retains only in-frame clones and omits some. Of 85,000 to 95,000 clones listed, roughly 85% were seen once; the top ten hold approximately 16%. Sequenced here: peripheral blood, sampled after recovery from COVID-19. The receptor source for this set is a human donor who had recovered from COVID-19.

The chain couples TRBV3-1 (or the pseudogene TRBV3-2) to TRBJ1-2, with 8 bases identical to TRBD1. Germline values: CDR1 LGHDT, CDR2 YNNKEL (reference sequence). With V trimmed by 3 bases and J by 5 bases, 5 bases remained unmatched. The CDR3 runs 14 residues. The CDR3 DNA is TGTGCCAGCAGCCACAATCAGGGGGCATATGGCTACACCTTC. It encodes CASSHNQGAYGYTF.

The rearrangement links TRBV6-5 to TRBJ1-2; D call uncertain. The CDR3 runs to 16 residues. Germline CDR1 and CDR2: MNHEY and SVGAGI. V was pared by 0 bases and J by 4 bases, with 15 bases between. The CDR3 spells CASSYSFLGRSYGYTF. CDR3 sequence (DNA): TGTGCCAGCAGTTACTCCTTCTTGGGCAGGAGCTATGGCTACACCTTC.

This rearrangement joins TRBV19 to TRBJ1-5; 8 positions match TRBD1. CDR3 length equals 15 residues. Germline V gene lookup returns CDR1 LNHDA and CDR2 SQIVND (reference sequence). V lost 7 bases, J lost 6 bases, and 11 bases stayed unmatched. The CDR3 loop reads CASTSRRGQGQPQHF. In nucleotides, the CDR3 is TGTGCCAGTACCAGCCGCAGGGGGCAAGGTCAGCCCCAGCATTTT. The whole variable domain, filled in from reference TRBV19 and TRBJ1-5, reads DGGITQSPKYLFRKEGQNVTLSCEQNLNHDAMYWYRQDPGQGLRLIYYSQIVNDFQKGDIAEGYSVSREKKESFPLTVTSAQKNPTAFYLCASTSRRGQGQPQHFGDGTRLSIL.

The chain employs TRBV20-1 and TRBJ1-2; D might be TRBD1 (6 bases). This CDR3 is 14 amino acids long. Trimming cost V 3 bases and J 4 bases, with 15 bases left between them. From germline, CDR1 is DFQATT and CDR2 SNEGSKA (reference sequence). In DNA form, the CDR3 reads TGCAGTGCTAGTAGCAGACAGGTGGTCTATGGCTACACCTTC. Amino acid sequence: CSASSRQVVYGYTF.

The V and J genes are TRBV4-1 and TRBJ2-1, with TRBD2 as a possible D gene (7 bases). Per the germline V gene, CDR1 is MGHRA and CDR2 is YSYEKL. The CDR3 contains 15 residues. The V gene lost 0 bases and the J gene lost 7 bases, with 13 bases spanning the gap. The CDR3 DNA follows: TGCGCCAGCAGCCAAGAAAGGGGAGGGGGGAATGAGCAGTTCTTC. This gives the protein CASSQERGGGNEQFF.

The V call is TRBV4-3, the J call TRBJ2-3; tentative D call: TRBD2 (5 bases). Trimming left V 1 base short and J 2 bases short, with 10 bases between. Germline loops: CDR1 LGHNA, CDR2 YSLEER. CDR3 length: 15 amino acids. The CDR3 bases are TGCGCCAGCAGCCAAGGACTACGTCCCACAGATACGCAGTATTTT. It translates to CASSQGLRPTDTQYF.

This chain joins TRBV28 and TRBJ2-2; D remains ambiguous. V gave up 3 bases and J gave up 6 bases, with 5 bases separating them. CDR1 and CDR2 from the germline V gene are MDHEN and SYDVKM. The CDR3 totals 12 residues. In nucleotides, the CDR3 is TGTGCCAGCAGTTTTTGGGCCGGGGAGCTGTTTTTT. Residues: CASSFWAGELFF. Full variable domain (remainder filled in from reference TRBV28 and TRBJ2-2): DVKVTQSSRYLVKRTGEKVFLECVQDMDHENMFWYRQDPGLGLRLIYFSYDVKMKEKGDIPEGYSVSREKKERFSLILESASTNQTSMYLCASSFWAGELFFGEGSRLTVL.

The chain combines TRBV7-3 with TRBJ2-3; 8 nucleotides agree with TRBD1. Trimming cost V 4 bases and J 3 bases; bases outside gene matches: 6. The germline CDR1 and CDR2 sequences are SGHTA and FQGTGA. The CDR3 has 15 residues. The CDR3 loop reads CASSYSGGQTDTQYF. The CDR3 nucleotides read TGTGCCAGCAGCTATTCAGGGGGCCAGACAGATACGCAGTATTTT.

This chain connects TRBV2 to TRBJ2-3, with TRBD1 as a possible D gene (6 bases). V shed 6 bases and J shed 3 bases, with 16 bases lying between them. The CDR3 has 15 amino acids. The germline V gene encodes CDR1 SNHLY and CDR2 FYNNEI. CDR3 in DNA: TGTGCCAGCAGGTACCAAACAGGGCGGACAGATACGCAGTATTTT. This codes for CASRYQTGRTDTQYF.

The chain carries TRBV19 and TRBJ1-1; TRBD1 agrees at 10 bases. Germline CDR1 LNHDA, CDR2 SQIVND (reference sequence). This CDR3 region has 16 residues. J lost 7 bases, V lost 4 bases, and 12 bases had no gene match. The CDR3 region has the DNA TGTGCCAGTAGTACATCCGGGACAGGGGCTTTAGTTGAAGCTTTCTTT. The encoded protein is CASSTSGTGALVEAFF.

The chain joins TRBV12-3 or TRBV12-4 to TRBJ1-1; D is undetermined. V was clipped by 2 bases and J by 7 bases, with 2 bases between them. The CDR3 extends over 10 amino acids. The CDR3 here is CASSLNEAFF. The CDR3 DNA reads TGTGCCAGCAGTTTAAATGAAGCTTTCTTT.

This clone was seen only a few times. The J gene is TRBJ1-5, the V gene TRBV9; possibly TRBD1 for D (5 bases). This CDR3 contains 16 residues. Germline V gene lookup returns CDR1 SGDLS and CDR2 YYNGEE. Trimming removed 0 bases from V and 4 bases from J, with 14 bases in between. Here the CDR3 reads CASSVVRGARNQPQHF. CDR3 bases: TGTGCCAGCAGCGTAGTGCGAGGGGCACGGAATCAGCCCCAGCATTTT.

CDR3 nucleotides: TGTGCCAGCAGTAAAACACCCGGGACAGGTGGCGAGCAGTACTTC. Amino acid sequence: CASSKTPGTGGEQYF. The V call is TRBV6-5, the J call TRBJ2-7, with 8 bases that match TRBD1. Germline values: CDR1 MNHEY, CDR2 SVGAGI. Unmatched junction bases numbered 12, after V lost 5 bases and J lost 6 bases. This CDR3 has 15 residues.

The chain joins TRBV9 to TRBJ2-3, with a weak D call TRBD2 (6 bases). This CDR3 comprises 15 residues. V shed 4 bases and J shed 5 bases, with 17 bases lying between them. Germline CDR1 is SGDLS and CDR2 is YYNGEE. The DNA of the CDR3 is TGTGCCAGCAGCCTTGACAGCCGACTAGGAGATACGCAGTATTTT. This encodes CASSLDSRLGDTQYF.

The genes are TRBV21-1 and TRBJ2-2; the D call TRBD2 from the table was never checked on the DNA. TRBV21-1 is a pseudogene segment. The CDR3 is made up of 15 amino acids. The CDR3 bases are TGTGCCAGCAGCAACTCCCCCCGTAACACCGGGGAGCTGTTTTTT. It yields the protein CASSNSPRNTGELFF.

V gene TRBV5-6 combines with J gene TRBJ2-7; tentatively, D is TRBD2 (5 bases). V lost 0 bases to trimming and J lost 2 bases, with 9 bases between them. This CDR3 spans 14 amino acids. CDR1 and CDR2 (germline): SGHDT, YYEEEE. CDR3 protein: CASSLGLAPYEQYF. CDR3 coding DNA: TGTGCCAGCAGCTTGGGTCTAGCCCCCTACGAGCAGTACTTC.

This sequence joins TRBV24-1 and TRBJ2-1; 10 bases map to TRBD1. This CDR3 has 18 residues. After removal of 2 bases from V and 7 bases from J, the junction contained 13 bases not matched to a gene. Germline V gives CDR1 KGHDR, CDR2 SFDVKD. The CDR3 nucleotides are TGTGCCACCAGTGATTCCACCCCCGGGACAGGGGTAAGGAATGAGCAGTTCTTC. It codes for CATSDSTPGTGVRNEQFF.

The chain has TRBV7-9 and TRBJ2-3; D tentatively reads TRBD1 or TRBD2 (5 bases each). V dropped 5 bases and J dropped 4 bases, with 16 bases sitting between them. The CDR3 extends over 15 amino acids. CDR1 is SEHNR and CDR2 is FQNEAQ in the germline V gene (reference sequence). Here the CDR3 reads CASSAVSMGADTQYF. The CDR3 DNA sequence: TGTGCCAGCAGCGCGGTCTCCATGGGGGCAGATACGCAGTATTTT.

The J gene is TRBJ2-7, the V gene TRBV27; tentatively, D is TRBD2 (6 bases). Trimming cost V 3 bases and J 0 bases, with 9 bases left between them. Germline V gives CDR1 MNHEY, CDR2 SMNVEV (reference sequence). The CDR3 runs 14 residues. CDR3 amino acids: CASSFLGGSYEQYF. The CDR3 DNA follows: TGTGCCAGCAGTTTTCTGGGGGGCTCCTACGAGCAGTACTTC.

In this sample, this clone turned up once. The V call is TRBV27, the J call TRBJ1-1, with a tentative D call TRBD1 (6 bases). The CDR3 is made up of 14 amino acids. CDR1 and CDR2 (germline): MNHEY, SMNVEV (reference sequence). Trimming shortened V by 10 bases and J by 0 bases, and 15 bases separated the two germline ends. CDR3 sequence (DNA): TGTGCCACCAAGACCGGACAGCTGAACACTGAAGCTTTCTTT. It encodes CATKTGQLNTEAFF.

The rearrangement joins TRBV5-5 to TRBJ2-1, with 10 bases lining up with TRBD2. Germline CDR1 is SGHKS and CDR2 is YYEKEE (reference sequence). The length of the CDR3 is 16 residues. V dropped 0 bases and J dropped 6; count of bases not matched to a gene: 6. The CDR3 here is CASSLGRLAGTNEQFF. For the CDR3, the DNA is TGTGCCAGCAGCTTGGGACGACTAGCGGGCACCAATGAGCAGTTCTTC. Full variable domain (outside the CDR3, taken from reference TRBV5-5 and TRBJ2-1): DAGVTQSPTHLIKTRGQQVTLRCSPISGHKSVSWYQQVLGQGPQFIFQYYEKEERGRGNFPDRFSARQFPNYSSELNVNALLLGDSALYLCASSLGRLAGTNEQFFGPGTRLTVL.